One T cell receptor beta chain is described in this entry. The target of this receptor is not known. Base-call qualities are not available, and no considerably larger clone is one nucleotide away. The data were taken from a study of cytomegalovirus exposure and HLA in healthy donors (TCRdb year 2017). Looking at the study overall: In an earlier analysis of 587 of the donors, 276 Gb of sequence data and approximately 120 million unique TCR beta sequences from about 190 million T cells were reported. Among roughly 400 genotyped donors of the cohort, an average of around 250,000 unique TCR beta nucleotide sequences was sequenced per donor, of which roughly 17% were non-productive. The study aimed to test whether cataloging public T cell receptors could reveal signatures of past pathogen exposure. An earlier analysis of around 580 of the donors used high-throughput TCR beta sequencing to judge whether each TCR beta V gene segment behaved as functional or pseudogenic. A later analysis re-analyzed previously published TCR beta repertoires from hundreds of donors and added high-resolution HLA genotyping to study TCR occurrence patterns. Roughly 300 gigabases of sequencing data and around 80 million unique TCR sequences made up an early release that covered 500 to 700 HLA-typed donors. Roughly five DR-DQ haplotypes were treated as single units for association and clustering because of strong linkage in the cohort. In the later analysis, no new phenotypic data were used to find candidate immune exposures; instead, reliance was placed on TCR beta sequences and their occurrence across donors. The number of typed donors differed by locus: about 629-630 for A, B, C, DRB1 and DQB1; 522 for DQA1; 606 for DPA1; and about 450 for DPB1. Donor age, sex, ethnicity and CMV serostatus were compiled alongside the repertoire data. High-throughput TCR immunosequencing, statistical association of individual TCRs with disease status, and machine learning were combined to predict cytomegalovirus infection status. A later genetic analysis used genome-wide SNP genotypes for about three fifths of the 666 donors, treating that subset as a discovery cohort. Every repertoire in the discovery cohort had been generated on one and the same sequencing platform. Using immunosequencing, the study profiled T cell repertoires from around 680 subjects and related those repertoires to cytomegalovirus serostatus. HLA typing covered class I and class II loci at four-digit resolution. A separate validation cohort of over a hundred different subjects was used in addition to the roughly 700-subject first cohort. The genetic ancestry cluster associated with self-reported Caucasian donors included about four fifths of the approximately 400 genotyped donors. What the research found in general, with its limitations: In a later genetic analysis, fewer N-insertions in productive TCRs were reported among donors in an Asian-associated ancestry cluster than the roughly 700-donor mean. This cohort had only TCR beta chains sequenced, and the lack of alpha or paired-chain data limited which features could be detected. A few of the identified cytomegalovirus-associated TCR beta chains were confirmed in vitro to be specific for cytomegalovirus antigens. Because some donors lacked HLA typing at each locus, the association tests relied only on the typed subset. A later analysis reported that several top co-occurrence clusters appeared linked to parvovirus B19, influenza, CMV and Epstein-Barr virus. In a later genetic analysis, a missense DCLRE1C variant was associated with V-gene and J-gene trimming of TCR beta chains, and the association was replicated in an independent cohort. For the cohort, immune exposure information was limited to CMV serostatus. A group of highly shared sequence variants was considered likely to be a technical artifact of the sequencing pipeline. In an earlier analysis of about 550 of the donors, most TCR beta V segments were observed in productive rearrangements about 87% or about 30% of the time, broadly matching IMGT annotations. In a later analysis, TCR association rates were found to vary across HLA loci, with the most associated TCRs seen for DRB1 alleles and the fewest for HLA-C alleles. A total of fewer than 200 TCR beta chains were listed by the study as associated with cytomegalovirus. A further reported finding was that TCR beta sequences accurately predicted the HLA-A and HLA-B alleles for most subjects in the first cohort. Assigning TCR associations to individual alleles was difficult when HLA alleles, especially DR and DQ, strongly co-occurred. The presence/absence analyses assumed that sequencing depth was roughly uniform across donors, and that assumption may not be true. Linkage disequilibrium might explain the correlated functional status among segregating V segments, but an unknown experimental factor could not be ruled out. Most CMV-associated TCR beta chains appeared to be HLA-restricted in a later analysis, and the HLA associations seemed to be driven largely by CMV exposure. According to the authors, the approach could potentially be generalized to other disease states and immunological phenotypes. At a false discovery rate of 0.05, a later analysis linked 16,951 TCR beta sequences to specific HLA alleles. About 17 rarely observed V segments, including chromosome 9 orphons, were excluded from the earlier analysis of several hundred of the donors because counts were too low. Most TCR sequences were seen in very few donors, while some public TCRs were found in many individuals. The 87-base-pair reads could not distinguish some IMGT-functional V segments, including TRBV6-2 and TRBV6-3, so those segments were excluded. Compared with equally common non-associated chains, HLA-associated TCR beta chains in a later analysis were more clonally expanded and had lower generation probabilities. The classifier was reported to diagnose cytomegalovirus status with high specificity and sensitivity in both the original and validation cohorts.

The CDR3 numbers 14 residues from cysteine through phenylalanine. The read is trimmed to its CDR3 DNA, 42 bases read in frame from base 1. Based on the germline V gene, the CDR1 and CDR2 sequences are MNHNS and SASEGT. V was cut back by 2 bases and J by 7 bases, leaving a gap of 14 bases between them. The cohort was made up of approximately 670 healthy bone marrow donors. All cohort members were sampled while nominally healthy, although unrecorded immune exposures were likely present. The donor was CMV seronegative and was included in the group of several hundred seronegative cohort members. A peripheral blood sample was collected from each donor, and TCR beta sequencing was performed on peripheral blood mononuclear cells. The Qiagen DNeasy Blood Extraction Kit was used to extract genomic DNA from the blood cell samples. Preparation of the library involved the immunoSEQ multiplex PCR assay. For the multiplex PCR, a mixture combining 60 forward primers for TCR Vbeta segments and 13 reverse primers for TCR Jbeta segments was used. A multiplex PCR assay on genomic DNA amplified the CDR3 region of rearranged TCR beta genes. Amplified TCR beta libraries were sequenced as 87-base-pair reads on the Illumina HiSeq System. The authors' analysis ran thus. A later analysis tallied tens of millions of unique TCR beta chains across the 660 or so repertoires, and about 12 million of those chains were shared by two or more donors. Raw reads were error-corrected and collapsed into unique sequences by a nearest-neighbor algorithm in which closely related sequences were merged to remove PCR and sequencing errors. V, D and J gene segments were assigned by aligning CDR3 sequences to IMGT reference sequences. For a sequence to be retained, at least a six-nucleotide match to both a V gene segment and a J gene segment was required. A rearrangement counted as productive if the CDR3 had no stop codons and remained in frame with V and J, and every other rearrangement counted as non-productive. Following IMGT convention, CDR3 was defined as the stretch from the second conserved V-encoded cysteine to the conserved J-encoded phenylalanine. The earlier analysis of 550 to 650 of the donors excluded any sequence lacking an unambiguous match to a single V gene segment. An earlier analysis of about 600 of the donors called V segments functional above 56.7% productive rearrangements and segregating when the between-donor standard deviation exceeded 5%. A statistical classification framework was built to diagnose cytomegalovirus status from the catalog of TCR beta chain sequences. V and J gene assignment, in a later analysis, came from comparing TCR nucleotide sequences with IMGT/GENE-DB human TR gene sequences. In a later analysis, CDR3 sequences and most-parsimonious VDJ recombination scenarios were assigned using the TCRdist pipeline. In a later analysis, every TCR beta chain was defined by the combination of its CDR3 amino acid sequence and its V-gene family, and reads without a unique V-gene family were dropped. As a way to deal with suspected cross-contamination and a sequencing artifact, a later analysis dropped approximately 570 nucleotide sequences that were highly shared and had low generation probability. A later analysis calculated a clonal expansion index for each public chain from normalized within-repertoire ranks of inferred template counts. In a later analysis, generation probabilities were computed with a VDJ recombination model fitted to out-of-frame rearrangements, and the resulting probabilities were checked against IGoR. In a later analysis, TCR-TCR, TCR-HLA and TCR-CMV co-occurrence was scored with hypergeometric tests, and a repertoire-size bias correction was applied to TCR pairs. In a later analysis, false discovery rates were estimated by permuting HLA or CMV assignments 20 times. In a later analysis, co-occurring TCRs were grouped with DBSCAN, and TCRdist sequence similarity was added when clustering was performed within HLA-allele-positive subsets. Repertoires with fewer than 30,000 or more than 120,000 public chains, plus five repertoires with anomalous nucleotide sharing, were excluded from co-occurrence clustering. Entries here come from immuneACCESS through TCRdb and include only in-frame sequences with V and J called. Some clones fail to appear in such tables; in the studies checked, an unresolved V gene covers under half of the shortfall, and the cause of the remainder is unknown. For V, J and clone size, that table is used; D and trimming come from the DNA. The sample yields fewer than 200,000 clones; roughly 73% were counted once. The ten largest clones take up 1.5% to 2% of the sample.

The sequenced material came from PBMCs. The sequence was obtained from a woman in her twenties or thirties in good health and CMV-seronegative. The chain couples TRBV6-1 to TRBJ1-2; the D gene is perhaps TRBD1, on 5 matching bases. This receptor has the CDR3 CASSEIRGMAGYTF. The DNA sequence is given as TGTGCCAGCAGTGAAATTCGGGGGATGGCTGGCTACACCTTC.